This T cell receptor beta chain derives from a study of T cells in Graves' hyperthyroidism and ophthalmopathy. Researchers took RNA transcripts and amplified the TCR beta CDR3 regions from them. HTBI primers were employed in a first-round RT-PCR of the TCR CDR3. TCRdb analysed the multiplex PCR reads with MiXCR anew, one entry per CDR3 protein. The table records roughly 570,000 distinct CDR3 sequences, roughly 50% of them present only once. This clonotype has a handful of counts. What it recognizes is unknown. V lost 6 bases to trimming and J lost 2 bases; unmatched junction nucleotides: 4. This CDR3 spans 12 amino acids. Germline V CDR1 and CDR2: DFQATT, SNEGSKA (reference sequence). Points from the study as a whole: For ophthalmopathy, model prediction preceded onset by a median about 6.4 months. Blood shared most expanded thyroid clonotypes above 0.001.

V gene TRBV20-1 combines with J gene TRBJ2-7, with 7 nucleotides matching TRBD1. This receptor was taken from an adult woman with Graves' disease, either hyperthyroidism or ophthalmopathy (not recorded which). The sample taken for sequencing was peripheral blood or thyroid tissue (not recorded which). This chain's CDR3 is CSAWDSTYEQYF. The DNA for the CDR3 is TGCAGTGCGTGGGACAGCACCTACGAGCAGTACTTC.